These 17 T cell receptor beta chains were sequenced from one sample in a study of blood T cell repertoires in COVID-19. Sequencing was performed with immunoSEQ multiplex PCR; in TCRdb, only in-frame clones are kept and a portion is missing. The sample shows roughly 68,000 clones, around four fifths of them seen only once. Sequences were obtained from peripheral blood. These TCRs come from a man between 60 and 75 years old with COVID-19, enrolled during active disease.

V usage is TRBV5-5 and J usage is TRBJ1-1; D is uncertain. The germline V and J ends were trimmed by 2 bases and 5 bases, with 13 bases remaining between them. CDR3 length: 14 amino acids. CDR1 and CDR2 from the germline V gene are SGHKS and YYEKEE (reference sequence). The chain's CDR3 is CASSFGNPGTEAFF. CDR3 nucleotide sequence: TGTGCCAGCAGCTTTGGAAACCCGGGGACTGAAGCTTTCTTT.

J is TRBJ1-4 and V is TRBV30, with 7 positions matching TRBD1. Germline V CDR1 and CDR2: GTSNPN, SVGIG (reference sequence). There are 15 residues in the CDR3. This chain's CDR3 is CALRWSGGYNEKLFF. For the CDR3, the DNA is TGTGCATTACGGTGGTCAGGGGGTTATAATGAAAAACTGTTTTTT. The full variable domain, in which reference TRBV30 and TRBJ1-4 provide the parts outside the CDR3, is SQTIHQWPATLVQPVGSPLSLECTVEGTSNPNLYWYRQAAGRGLQLLFYSVGIGQISSEVPQNLSASRPQDRQFILSSKKLLLSDSGFYLCALRWSGGYNEKLFFGSGTQLSVL.

The CDR3 region has the DNA TGTGCCAGCAGCCAAGGCGCCGGGGCCCAGTACTTC. Its translation is CASSQGAGAQYF. V is TRBV3-1 (or the pseudogene TRBV3-2) and J is TRBJ2-5; tentatively, D is TRBD2 (5 bases). The CDR3 is 12 amino acids. In germline, CDR1 is LGHDT, CDR2 YNNKEL (reference sequence). V was trimmed by 1 base and J by 9 bases, leaving 9 bases between them.

DNA for the CDR3: TGTGCCAGCAGCCCACCGGGACAGGGAATCTCTGGGGCCAACGTCCTGACTTTC. It codes for CASSPPGQGISGANVLTF. The gene calls are TRBV11-2 and TRBJ2-6, with TRBD1 matching over 9 bases. V was pared by 5 bases and J by 0 bases, with 8 bases of the junction left unmatched. This CDR3 spans 18 amino acids. Germline CDR1 SGHAT, CDR2 FQNNGV.

The chain joins TRBV29-1 to TRBJ2-5; 9 nucleotides align to TRBD1. Germline V gene data show CDR1 as SQVTM and CDR2 as ANQGSEA. The trim removed 3 bases at V and 5 bases at J, leaving 7 bases unmatched. The CDR3 has 14 residues. DNA for the CDR3: TGCAGCGTTGACTTCACAGGGGGCCGCGAGACCCAGTACTTC. Translating gives CSVDFTGGRETQYF.

The V and J genes are TRBV4-1 and TRBJ1-6; TRBD1 matches at 7 bases. This CDR3 region has 17 residues. CDR1 and CDR2 (germline): MGHRA, YSYEKL. V was clipped by 1 base and J by 3 bases; unmatched bases: 6. The chain's CDR3 is CASSQAGQLHYNSPLHF. The CDR3 DNA follows: TGCGCCAGCAGCCAAGCGGGACAGCTCCACTATAATTCACCCCTCCACTTT.

There are a few counts of this clone. The CDR3 here is CASSYLSDNQPQHF. Written as DNA, the CDR3 is TGTGCCAGCAGTTACTTGTCAGACAATCAGCCCCAGCATTTT. The chain has TRBV6-2 or TRBV6-3 and TRBJ1-5; D is unclear. The CDR3 has 14 residues. V was clipped by 1 base and J by 3 bases, with 7 bases between them. The germline CDR1 and CDR2 sequences are MNHEY and SVGEGT.

The V gene is TRBV24-1, the J gene TRBJ2-3; possible D gene TRBD1, 6 bases. Trimming stripped 7 bases from V and 8 bases from J, with 21 bases between. There are 15 residues in the CDR3. The germline V gene has CDR1 KGHDR and CDR2 SFDVKD. CDR3 residues: CATSAPRDTPVTQYF. CDR3 sequence (DNA): TGTGCCACCAGCGCACCCCGGGACACCCCCGTTACGCAGTATTTT.

V gene TRBV9 combines with J gene TRBJ2-1; the D gene is possibly TRBD1 (5 bases). This CDR3 is 16 amino acids long. Trimming removed 3 bases at V and 7 bases at J, with 20 bases between. Germline-derived CDR1 and CDR2 are SGDLS and YYNGEE. CDR3 amino acids: CASSDNRRRSMNEQFF. The CDR3 DNA is TGTGCCAGCAGCGACAACAGGCGCCGGTCCATGAATGAGCAGTTCTTC. The variable domain in full, with the rest retrieved from reference TRBV9 and TRBJ2-1, is DSGVTQTPKHLITATGQRVTLRCSPRSGDLSVYWYQQSLDQGLQFLIQYYNGEERAKGNILERFSAQQFPDLHSELNLSSLELGDSALYFCASSDNRRRSMNEQFFGPGTRLTVL.

The chain recombines TRBV5-1 with TRBJ2-1; D possibly corresponds to TRBD1 (6 bases). The V end was cut by 0 bases, the J end by 13 bases, with 11 bases between. Germline lookup yields CDR1 SGHRS and CDR2 YFSETQ. CDR3 length: 12 amino acids. The CDR3 loop reads CASSLEGVEQFF. The CDR3 DNA reads TGCGCCAGCAGCTTGGAGGGGGTAGAACAGTTCTTC. The variable domain in full, with the rest retrieved from reference TRBV5-1 and TRBJ2-1, is KAGVTQTPRYLIKTRGQQVTLSCSPISGHRSVSWYQQTPGQGLQFLFEYFSETQRNKGNFPGRFSGRQFSNSRSEMNVSTLELGDSALYLCASSLEGVEQFFGPGTRLTVL.

V and J are TRBV9 and TRBJ2-1, with a tentative D call TRBD2 (6 bases). The CDR3 consists of 16 residues. Looked up from germline, CDR1 is SGDLS and CDR2 is YYNGEE. The V and J ends lost 0 bases and 2 bases respectively, with 12 bases between them. The chain's CDR3 is CASSVAEEGTYNEQFF. CDR3 in DNA: TGTGCCAGCAGCGTAGCCGAGGAGGGAACCTACAATGAGCAGTTCTTC.

This chain uses TRBV6-4 with TRBJ2-5, with 7 bases fitting TRBD2. The junction had 11 bases not matched to a gene; V was cut back by 2 bases and J by 5 bases. This CDR3 spans 16 amino acids. CDR1 and CDR2 (germline): MRHNA, SNTAGT. The CDR3 loop reads CASSDLLAALWETQYF. CDR3 in DNA: TGTGCCAGCAGTGACCTTCTAGCGGCGCTATGGGAGACCCAGTACTTC.

V gene TRBV7-3 combines with J gene TRBJ1-1, with D possibly matching TRBD1 (6 bases). V was clipped by 5 bases and J by 1 base, with 8 bases between them. The CDR3 length is 13 residues. Germline-derived CDR1 and CDR2 are SGHTA and FQGTGA. The DNA of the CDR3 is TGTGCCAGCAGCCCGGGACAGAACACTGAAGCTTTCTTT. Translated: CASSPGQNTEAFF.

The DNA of the CDR3 is TGTGCCAGCAGCTTCCGGACAACCGGCGGAGAGACCCAGTACTTC. This encodes CASSFRTTGGETQYF. The chain carries TRBV3-1 (or the pseudogene TRBV3-2) and TRBJ2-5; tentative D call: TRBD1 (5 bases). The V gene's germline CDR1 is LGHDT and CDR2 YNNKEL (reference sequence). The CDR3 has 15 amino acids. Trimming pared 5 bases from V and 4 bases from J, leaving 17 bases between.

The V and J genes are TRBV2 and TRBJ2-5; TRBD1 aligns across 8 bases. The CDR3 consists of 13 residues. Germline V gene data show CDR1 as SNHLY and CDR2 as FYNNEI. The trim removed 6 bases at V and 5 bases at J, leaving 5 bases unmatched. In nucleotides, the CDR3 is TGTGCCAGCAGCGGGACAGGTGTGGAGACCCAGTACTTC. It codes for CASSGTGVETQYF.

This clone has only a few counts. For the CDR3, the DNA is TGTGCCATCAACCCGGGACAGGACCAAGAGACCCAGTACTTC. This translates into CAINPGQDQETQYF. The gene calls are TRBV10-3 and TRBJ2-5, with 8 bases that match TRBD1. Trimming at V came to 7 bases and at J to 0 bases, leaving 4 bases not matched to a gene. Germline CDR1 and CDR2: ENHRY and SYGVKD. CDR3 length: 14 residues.

This clone was seen only once. The CDR3 bases are TGTGCCAGCAGCCCAAACGTGGCGGGCTATGGCTACACCTTC. This gives the protein CASSPNVAGYGYTF. This chain uses TRBV5-4 with TRBJ1-2; D uncertain. Germline assignment: CDR1 SGHNT and CDR2 YYREEE (reference sequence). The CDR3 consists of 14 residues. The V and J ends lost 4 bases and 4 bases respectively, with 14 bases between them.